A selection of T cell receptor beta chains follows, all from one sample in a study of T cells after yellow fever vaccination. MiXCR, applied by TCRdb to the 5' RACE reads, yields one record per CDR3 protein. This table holds hundreds of thousands of distinct CDR3 sequences, 9% to 15% found once. Sequenced material: PBMCs, taken on the day of the yellow fever booster vaccination. The receptors were gathered from a man aged 30-40 years who received the YFV17D yellow fever vaccine. The CDR3 runs from the conserved cysteine through the conserved F or W. Each record gives: V gene, J gene, CDR3 length, D gene, clone size, CDR3 DNA, CDR3 protein. The D gene is left open where the match is weak. Some rows have no size entry. The others give once, few or many, or a class for an expanded clone.

>TRBV7-2|TRBJ2-5|16|TRBD2|few
TGTGCCAGCAGCTTAGCTGGGCTCCCGGGAGGGGAGACCCAGTACTTC
CASSLAGLPGGETQYF
>TRBV7-2|TRBJ2-1|15|TRBD2|NA
TGTGCCAGCAAGCCCAGGACTAGCGGCTACAATGAGCAGTTCTTC
CASKPRTSGYNEQFF
>TRBV24-1|TRBJ2-5|17|TRBD1|once
TGTGCCACCAGTGATTGGGACAGGGTCGGCGTTGAAGAGACCCAGTACTTC
CATSDWDRVGVEETQYF
>TRBV11-1|TRBJ2-2|15|NA|few
TGTGCCAGCAGCTCGGACATTTCCGATACCGGGGAGCTGTTTTTT
CASSSDISDTGELFF
>TRBV2|TRBJ2-1|14|NA|few
TGTGCCAGCATGACCGCTAGCGTGTACAATGAGCAGTTCTTC
CASMTASVYNEQFF
>TRBV7-2|TRBJ2-7|16|TRBD1|NA
TGTGCCAGCAGCATAGTGGCGGGACAGGAGTATTACGAGCAGTACTTC
CASSIVAGQEYYEQYF
>TRBV10-3|TRBJ2-1|14|NA|few
TGTGCCATCAGTGGGACTTCCTCCTACAATGAGCAGTTCTTC
CAISGTSSYNEQFF
>TRBV6-2/TRBV6-3|TRBJ2-1|15|TRBD2|NA
TGTGCCAGCAGTTACTTACTAGCGGGAGGAATTGAGCAGTTCTTC
CASSYLLAGGIEQFF
>TRBV20-1|TRBJ2-5|13|TRBD1|few
TGCAGTGCTAGGTTGACAGGGTCAGAGACCCAGTACTTC
CSARLTGSETQYF
>TRBV4-1|TRBJ2-7|15|TRBD2|many
TGCGCCAGCAGCCAAGAGATAGCGGGAGGCCACGAGCAGTACTTC
CASSQEIAGGHEQYF